This record covers a single T cell receptor beta chain. Method: immunoSEQ multiplex PCR; TCRdb's copy keeps in-frame clones and lacks some. This repertoire shows 300,000 to 400,000 clones, around nine tenths found once; its top ten account for roughly 6.6%. The source of the sample is a study of blood T cell repertoires in COVID-19. Trimming took 0 bases from V and 6 from J; bases not matched to a gene: 7. Germline V gene sequence: CDR1 LNHNV, CDR2 YYDKDF (reference sequence). The CDR3 sequence is 17 residues long. Sequenced material: peripheral blood. The sequence was obtained from a woman in her seventies with COVID-19, enrolled during active disease. The gene calls are TRBV15 and TRBJ2-3; 12 bases map to TRBD1. Here the CDR3 reads CATSRDPGTGGADTQYF. The CDR3 region has the DNA TGTGCCACCAGCAGAGATCCCGGGACAGGGGGCGCCGATACGCAGTATTTT. Full variable domain (rest looked up from reference TRBV15 and TRBJ2-3): DAMVIQNPRYQVTQFGKPVTLSCSQTLNHNVMYWYQQKSSQAPKLLFHYYDKDFNNEADTPDNFQSRRPNTSFCFLDIRSPGLGDTAMYLCATSRDPGTGGADTQYFGPGTRLTVL.